The next 13 T cell receptor beta chains were all read from a single sample in a study of immune cell composition in non-small cell lung cancer. TCRdb's copy holds only in-frame clones and misses some; the assay was immunoSEQ multiplex PCR. The sample yields several thousand clones, roughly four fifths seen once. The source material was lung tumor tissue. Receptor source: a human donor with non-small cell lung cancer.

In DNA form, the CDR3 reads TGTGCCAGCAACCCCGGACAGGTTCCCTACGAGCAGTACTTC. Translation gives CASNPGQVPYEQYF. V usage is TRBV27 and J usage is TRBJ2-7; 7 bases fit TRBD1. Unmatched junction bases numbered 8, after V lost 7 bases and J lost 2 bases. Germline V gives CDR1 MNHEY, CDR2 SMNVEV (reference sequence). The CDR3 loop spans 14 amino acids.

The chain couples TRBV7-9 to TRBJ2-3, with TRBD2 as a possible D gene (5 bases). V was trimmed by 5 bases and J by 3 bases, leaving 15 bases between them. Per the germline V gene, CDR1 is SEHNR and CDR2 is FQNEAQ (reference sequence). This CDR3 spans 15 amino acids. The CDR3 sequence is CASSTRGIATDTQYF. CDR3 bases: TGTGCCAGCAGCACCCGGGGAATAGCAACAGATACGCAGTATTTT. Complete variable domain (other parts from reference TRBV7-9 and TRBJ2-3): DTGVSQNPRHKITKRGQNVTFRCDPISEHNRLYWYRQTLGQGPEFLTYFQNEAQLEKSRLLSDRFSAERPKGSFSTLEIQRTEQGDSAMYLCASSTRGIATDTQYFGPGTRLTVL.

The chain recombines TRBV2 with TRBJ1-5; TRBD1 is a possible D gene (6 bases). The germline V gene encodes CDR1 SNHLY and CDR2 FYNNEI. The CDR3 is 14 residues long. Trimming took 6 bases from V and 3 from J, leaving 12 bases between them. The DNA of the CDR3 is TGTGCCAGCAGGACGGACAGTTTCAATCAGCCCCAGCATTTT. The encoded protein is CASRTDSFNQPQHF. Based on the CDR3 plus reference TRBV2 and TRBJ1-5, the full variable domain is EPEVTQTPSHQVTQMGQEVILRCVPISNHLYFYWYRQILGQKVEFLVSFYNNEISEKSEIFDDQFSVERPDGSNFTLKIRSTKLEDSAMYFCASRTDSFNQPQHFGDGTRLSIL.

This clone has a handful of counts. The chain links TRBV9 to TRBJ1-5; D is ambiguous. The CDR3 has 15 amino acids. The germline CDR1 and CDR2 sequences are SGDLS and YYNGEE. V lost 3 bases, J lost 0 bases, and 10 bases lay in between. Here the CDR3 reads CASSAEAYSNQPQHF. The CDR3 DNA follows: TGTGCCAGCAGCGCGGAGGCGTATAGCAATCAGCCCCAGCATTTT.

The J gene is TRBJ1-3, the V gene TRBV18; D might be TRBD1 (6 bases). Germline V CDR1 and CDR2: KGHSH, LQKENI. This CDR3 is built from 15 residues. V lost 1 base and J lost 1, with 8 bases in between. The CDR3 DNA follows: TGTGCCAGCTCACCACAGGGGGAGTCTGGAAACACCATATATTTT. This translates into CASSPQGESGNTIYF.

The V call is TRBV6-6, the J call TRBJ1-5; tentative D call: TRBD1 (5 bases). V was trimmed by 5 bases and J by 0 bases, leaving 11 bases between them. This CDR3 region has 15 residues. The germline V gene has CDR1 MNHNY and CDR2 SVGAGI (reference sequence). The CDR3 sequence is CASSDRGYSNQPQHF. The CDR3 DNA follows: TGTGCCAGCAGTGACCGGGGGTATAGCAATCAGCCCCAGCATTTT.

The chain joins TRBV7-2 to TRBJ2-1, with D possibly being TRBD2 (5 bases). Germline CDR1 and CDR2: SGHTA and FQGNSA. The V end lost 4 bases, the J end lost 9 bases, and 16 bases lay between the germline ends. This CDR3 is 14 amino acids long. CDR3 DNA sequence: TGTGCCAGCAGCTCAAAGCCGGGGTTCGGTGAGCAGTTCTTC. This translates into CASSSKPGFGEQFF.

Written as DNA, the CDR3 is TGCGCCAGCAGCCCCGGGACAGGGGGCTGGTACGAGCAGTACTTC. Amino acid sequence: CASSPGTGGWYEQYF. The chain joins TRBV4-3 to TRBJ2-5, with TRBD1 identical over 12 bases. The better agreement between TRBJ2-7 and the DNA end casts doubt on the J call. Germline V gene lookup returns CDR1 LGHNA and CDR2 YSLEER. This CDR3 spans 15 amino acids.

This clone was detected a few times. The gene calls are TRBV6-5 and TRBJ1-2; 8 bases are a match to TRBD1. This CDR3 region has 14 residues. CDR1 MNHEY and CDR2 SVGAGI come from the germline V gene. Trimming removed 4 bases from V and 4 bases from J; junction bases left unmatched: 5. Written as DNA, the CDR3 is TGTGCCAGCAGTTCTCCGGACAGGGTCTATGGCTACACCTTC. Its translation: CASSSPDRVYGYTF.

The chain links TRBV5-5 to TRBJ2-5; tentative D call: TRBD2 (7 bases). The CDR3 totals 17 residues. The V end lost 4 bases, the J end lost 2 bases, and 21 bases lay between the germline ends. CDR1 is SGHKS and CDR2 is YYEKEE in the germline V gene (reference sequence). The DNA of the CDR3 is TGTGCCAGCAGCCCTACACACACTAGGGGGGGGCAAGAGACCCAGTACTTC. Protein sequence: CASSPTHTRGGQETQYF. Combining the CDR3 with reference TRBV5-5 and TRBJ2-5 gives the whole variable domain DAGVTQSPTHLIKTRGQQVTLRCSPISGHKSVSWYQQVLGQGPQFIFQYYEKEERGRGNFPDRFSARQFPNYSSELNVNALLLGDSALYLCASSPTHTRGGQETQYFGPGTRLLVL.

The V and J genes are TRBV7-2 and TRBJ2-3; D unclear. Per germline, CDR1 SGHTA and CDR2 FQGNSA. The length of the CDR3 is 12 residues. V gave up 3 bases and J gave up 8 bases, with 9 bases separating them. The CDR3 bases are TGTGCCAGCAGCTTGGGCTTGAGTACGCAGTATTTT. Protein sequence: CASSLGLSTQYF.

The V gene is TRBV7-2, the J gene TRBJ2-3, with D tentatively TRBD2 (5 bases). The CDR3 consists of 15 residues. Germline V gives CDR1 SGHTA, CDR2 FQGNSA. The V gene lost 5 bases and the J gene lost 0 bases, with 12 bases spanning the gap. The CDR3 protein is CASSSERSSTDTQYF. The DNA of the CDR3 is TGTGCCAGCAGCAGTGAGCGGTCTAGCACAGATACGCAGTATTTT.

J is TRBJ1-2 and V is TRBV19; D unclear. Germline assignment: CDR1 LNHDA and CDR2 SQIVND (reference sequence). This CDR3 region has 16 residues. With 9 bases removed from V and 1 base from J, the gap between germline ends came to 21 bases. For the CDR3, the DNA is TGTGCCAGCCTCAAGAACGCGGAGAGGAATAACTATGGCTACACCTTC. This sequence encodes CASLKNAERNNYGYTF.